Given below is one T cell receptor beta chain in context. Its antigen is not known. Germline V lookup: CDR1 MNHNS, CDR2 SASEGT. V was pared by 8 bases and J by 3 bases, with 7 bases of the junction left unmatched. The CDR3 consists of 14 residues. This sample's treatment: roughly 10-day PBMC culture with coronavirus spike peptide pools or control peptides (ViraFEST assay). Once cultured about eleven days, CD4+ T cells underwent isolation by negative selection. The Oncomine TCR Beta short-read assay sequenced DNA from cultured CD4+ T cells. TCRdb reanalysed the PCR reads using MiXCR and keeps one entry per CDR3 protein. Among approximately 11,000 distinct CDR3 sequences listed, under 60% were seen once. The source of the sample is a study of vaccination and CD4 T cells after COVID-19.

Here the sequenced sample was cultured CD4+ T cells from blood, taken after SARS-CoV-2 vaccination. The sequence was collected from a human donor with COVID-19. J is TRBJ1-3 and V is TRBV6-1; 7 bases are a match to TRBD1. CDR3 loop: CASQIQGFGNTIYF. The CDR3 DNA follows: TGTGCCAGCCAGATACAGGGGTTTGGAAACACCATATATTTT.